The T cell receptor beta chain described here comes from a study of high-grade serous ovarian cancer treatment subgroups. Overall study results and limits: Without spatial data, bulk sequencing limits insight into HGSC tumor diversity. CDR1 and CDR2 were left unanalyzed; analyses focused on CDR3. Same-patient tumor repertoires overlapped at about 0.11 to 0.8; different patients barely overlapped.

This clone has more than one count but fewer than ten. The antigen remains unidentified. Tumor samples were obtained before definitive surgery or chemotherapy. Using immunoSEQ multiplex PCR, the repertoire was profiled, and TCRdb retains in-frame clones only, with some absent. This sample has about 40,000 clones; 79% occur once, and the top ten carry about 3.3%. This receptor was identified in a human donor with high-grade serous ovarian cancer. The sequencing sample was made of tumor tissue.

CDR3 loop: CASSEGHRGQYF. As DNA, the CDR3 is TGTGCCAGCAGTGAGGGGCACAGGGGGCAGTACTTC. The chain uses TRBV25-1 and TRBJ2-7; 7 nucleotides agree with TRBD1. This CDR3 comprises 12 residues. After removal of 3 bases from V and 9 bases from J, the junction contained 5 bases not matched to a gene. Germline CDR1 MGHDK, CDR2 SYGVNS.